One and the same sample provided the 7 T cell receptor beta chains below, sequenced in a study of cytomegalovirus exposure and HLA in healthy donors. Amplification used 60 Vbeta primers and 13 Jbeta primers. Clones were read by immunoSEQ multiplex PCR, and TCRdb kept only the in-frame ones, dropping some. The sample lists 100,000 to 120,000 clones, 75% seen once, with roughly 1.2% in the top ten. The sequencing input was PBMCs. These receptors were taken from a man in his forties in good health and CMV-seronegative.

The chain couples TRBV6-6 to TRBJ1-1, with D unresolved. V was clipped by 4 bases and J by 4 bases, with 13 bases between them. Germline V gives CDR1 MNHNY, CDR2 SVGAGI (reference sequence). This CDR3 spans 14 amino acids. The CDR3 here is CASSSHDLSTEAFF. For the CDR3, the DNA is TGTGCCAGCAGTTCTCACGACTTGAGCACTGAAGCTTTCTTT.

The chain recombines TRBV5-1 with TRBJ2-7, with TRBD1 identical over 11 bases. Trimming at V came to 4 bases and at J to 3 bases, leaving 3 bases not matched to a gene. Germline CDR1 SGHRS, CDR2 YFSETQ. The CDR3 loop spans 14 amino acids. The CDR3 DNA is TGCGCCAGCAGCGGACAGGGGGCAAGCTACGAGCAGTACTTC. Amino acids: CASSGQGASYEQYF. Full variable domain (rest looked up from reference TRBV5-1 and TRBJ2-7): KAGVTQTPRYLIKTRGQQVTLSCSPISGHRSVSWYQQTPGQGLQFLFEYFSETQRNKGNFPGRFSGRQFSNSRSEMNVSTLELGDSALYLCASSGQGASYEQYFGPGTRLTVT.

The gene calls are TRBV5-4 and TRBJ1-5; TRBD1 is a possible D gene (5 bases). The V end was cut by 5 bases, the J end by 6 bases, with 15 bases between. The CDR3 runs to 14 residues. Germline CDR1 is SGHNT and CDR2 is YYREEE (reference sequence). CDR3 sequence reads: CASSNGGLSQPQHF. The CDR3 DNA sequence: TGTGCCAGCAGTAACGGGGGTCTCAGTCAGCCCCAGCATTTT.

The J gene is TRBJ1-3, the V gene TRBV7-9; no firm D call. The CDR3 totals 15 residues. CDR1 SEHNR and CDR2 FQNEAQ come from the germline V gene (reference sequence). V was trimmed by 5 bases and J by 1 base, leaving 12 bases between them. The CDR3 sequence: CASSPLVSSGNTIYF. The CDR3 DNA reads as TGTGCCAGCAGCCCCCTAGTGTCTTCTGGAAACACCATATATTTT.

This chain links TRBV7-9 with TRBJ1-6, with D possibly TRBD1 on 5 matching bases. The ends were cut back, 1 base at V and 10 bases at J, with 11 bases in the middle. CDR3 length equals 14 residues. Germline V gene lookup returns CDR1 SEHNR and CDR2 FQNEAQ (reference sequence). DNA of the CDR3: TGTGCCAGCAGCTTAGGGGGCACCATCTCACCCCTCCACTTT. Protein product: CASSLGGTISPLHF.

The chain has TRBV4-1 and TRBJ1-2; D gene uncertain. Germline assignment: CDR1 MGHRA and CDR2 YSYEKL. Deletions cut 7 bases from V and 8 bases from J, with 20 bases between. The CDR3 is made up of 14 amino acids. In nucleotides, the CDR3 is TGCGCCAGCACCCAGATGATGGAGCCGGCGGGCTACACCTTC. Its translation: CASTQMMEPAGYTF.

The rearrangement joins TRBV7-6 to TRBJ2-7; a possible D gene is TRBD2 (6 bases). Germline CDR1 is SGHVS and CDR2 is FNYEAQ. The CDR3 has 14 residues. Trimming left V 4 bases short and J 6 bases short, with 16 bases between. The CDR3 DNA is TGTGCCAGCAGCTACGCTAGGGACTCCGCCGAGCAGTACTTC. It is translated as CASSYARDSAEQYF.